Described below is a single TCR beta chain sequence and its context. This record belongs to a study of cytomegalovirus exposure and HLA in healthy donors. CDR3 length equals 15 residues. Per germline, CDR1 SGHVS and CDR2 FQNEAQ. V lost 1 base and J 0 bases, leaving 8 bases between the germline ends. Profiled with immunoSEQ multiplex PCR; TCRdb holds only in-frame clones, not every one. Among around 98,000 clones, 87% were seen once, and the ten largest hold 3.5% to 5%. Source material: PBMCs. The TCR sequence derives from a woman in her 30s in good health and CMV-seronegative. The gene calls are TRBV7-8 and TRBJ2-3; D gene unclear. The CDR3 loop is CASSLEAASTDTQYF. CDR3 coding DNA: TGTGCCAGCAGCTTAGAGGCGGCGAGCACAGATACGCAGTATTTT.